One and the same sample provided the 28 T cell receptor beta chains below, sequenced in a study of T cells after posttransplantation cyclophosphamide. Here immunoSEQ multiplex PCR was the method, and the copy in TCRdb shows in-frame clones only, minus some. The sample shows about 7,300 clones, 91% of them seen only once. The sample comprised CD4+ T cells sorted from blood. The receptors were gathered from a woman between 45 and 65 years old in good health and a related stem cell transplant donor.

CDR3 bases: TGTGCCAGCAGCCGGGACAGGAACCAAGAGACCCAGTACTTC. It yields the protein CASSRDRNQETQYF. The V gene is TRBV6-5, the J gene TRBJ2-5, with 8 bases fitting TRBD1. The germline V gene encodes CDR1 MNHEY and CDR2 SVGAGI. CDR3 length equals 14 residues. J gave up 0 bases and V 6 bases, and 3 bases lay outside the gene matches.

For this clone: It may be a read error: a sequence one base away is much more abundant. Other DNA sequences within the sample encode an identical CDR3. This chain uses TRBV7-2 with TRBJ1-1, with TRBD1 as a possible D gene (5 bases). V shed 5 bases and J shed 1 base, with 8 bases lying between them. In germline, CDR1 is SGHTA, CDR2 FQGNSA. The CDR3 length is 13 residues. The CDR3 is CASSPDTNTEAFF. The CDR3, as DNA: TGTGCCAGCAGCCCGGACACGAACACTGAAGCTTTCTTT.

The chain has TRBV18 and TRBJ1-3; 7 bases align to TRBD1. The CDR3 totals 18 residues. CDR1 and CDR2 (germline): KGHSH, LQKENI. V was clipped by 2 bases and J by 0 bases; unmatched bases: 10. CDR3 nucleotides: TGTGCCAGCTCACCAGCGACACCGGGACAGACCTCTGGAAACACCATATATTTT. It yields the protein CASSPATPGQTSGNTIYF. The full variable domain, completed using reference TRBV18 and TRBJ1-3, is NAGVMQNPRHLVRRRGQEARLRCSPMKGHSHVYWYRQLPEEGLKFMVYLQKENIIDESGMPKERFSAEFPKEGPSILRIQQVVRGDSAAYFCASSPATPGQTSGNTIYFGEGSWLTVV.

This clone was observed a single time. The genes are TRBV28 and TRBJ2-5, with TRBD1 matching over 8 bases. The CDR3 has 15 residues. Germline trimming cut 6 bases from V and 11 bases from J; bases unmatched to any gene: 17. Germline CDR1 reads MDHEN; CDR2 reads SYDVKM. The CDR3 region is CASRYDRGPLSEQYF. The DNA of the CDR3 is TGTGCCAGCAGATATGACAGGGGACCCCTGAGTGAGCAGTACTTC.

The chain employs TRBV28 and TRBJ1-2; no clear D gene. The V end lost 0 bases, the J end lost 5 bases, and 13 bases lay between the germline ends. Germline-derived CDR1 and CDR2 are MDHEN and SYDVKM. This CDR3 is 15 amino acids long. The CDR3 region has the DNA TGTGCCAGCAGTTTATGGGCGGGCGGGGAGTATGGCTACACCTTC. It codes for CASSLWAGGEYGYTF.

The rearrangement joins TRBV20-1 to TRBJ2-3; D is unresolved. The germline CDR1 and CDR2 sequences are DFQATT and SNEGSKA (reference sequence). This CDR3 has 11 amino acids. CDR3 nucleotide sequence: TGCTCGACAATCCCCCCAGATACGCAGTATTTT. Its translation is CSTIPPDTQYF.

The rearrangement joins TRBV10-2 to TRBJ1-1; 9 nucleotides line up with TRBD1. This CDR3 spans 15 amino acids. V gave up 6 bases and J gave up 1 base; unmatched junction bases: 6. Germline CDR1 reads WSHSY; CDR2 reads SAAADI. The CDR3 DNA reads TGCGCCAGCAGAGGACAGGGGATCGGGAACACTGAAGCTTTCTTT. Translated, it gives CASRGQGIGNTEAFF.

The sample holds one count of this clone. This sequence joins TRBV6-5 and TRBJ2-7, with 7 bases fitting TRBD2. The CDR3 loop spans 12 amino acids. V shed 11 bases and J 3 bases; nucleotides not matched to a gene: 7. From germline, CDR1 is MNHEY and CDR2 SVGAGI. CDR3 sequence (DNA): TGTGCCGTTCGCGCGGGGGTCTACGAGCAGTACTTC. Translation gives CAVRAGVYEQYF.

This clone appeared a single time. The chain joins TRBV6-5 to TRBJ2-5; 10 nucleotides line up with TRBD1. The CDR3 loop spans 15 amino acids. V shed 7 bases, J shed 5 bases, and the junction held 10 bases outside the gene matches. The germline V gene has CDR1 MNHEY and CDR2 SVGAGI. CDR3 amino acids: CASTKRDRGGETQYF. The DNA of the CDR3 is TGTGCCAGCACAAAGCGGGACAGGGGTGGGGAGACCCAGTACTTC.

The V call is TRBV5-1, the J call TRBJ2-1, with 9 nucleotides matching TRBD2. The CDR3 covers 13 residues. Germline V gene lookup returns CDR1 SGHRS and CDR2 YFSETQ. The J segment lost 9 bases and the V segment lost 3 bases, leaving 4 bases of the junction unmatched. CDR3 nucleotides: TGCGCCAGCAGCTCTTCTAGCGGGGCTGAGCAGTTCTTC. Its translation: CASSSSSGAEQFF. The full variable domain, in which reference TRBV5-1 and TRBJ2-1 provide the parts outside the CDR3, is KAGVTQTPRYLIKTRGQQVTLSCSPISGHRSVSWYQQTPGQGLQFLFEYFSETQRNKGNFPGRFSGRQFSNSRSEMNVSTLELGDSALYLCASSSSSGAEQFFGPGTRLTVL.

The rearrangement links TRBV25-1 to TRBJ2-7, with D tentatively TRBD1 (5 bases). This CDR3 has 12 amino acids. V was cut by 3 bases and J by 6 bases, with 9 bases left in between. The germline CDR1 and CDR2 sequences are MGHDK and SYGVNS. CDR3 in amino acids: CASSETVSEQYF. CDR3 DNA: TGTGCCAGCAGTGAGACAGTAAGCGAGCAGTACTTC.

V and J are TRBV7-2 and TRBJ1-2; tentatively, D is TRBD1 (5 bases). This CDR3 has 15 amino acids. V was shortened by 5 bases and J by 7 bases, with 20 bases between the two germline ends. Germline loops: CDR1 SGHTA, CDR2 FQGNSA. The CDR3 reads CASSETSGGIGGYTF. The CDR3 DNA reads as TGTGCCAGCAGCGAAACCTCGGGGGGAATCGGTGGCTACACCTTC.

The rearrangement uses TRBV27 and TRBJ1-2; possible D gene TRBD1, 5 bases. The CDR3 totals 17 residues. Germline CDR1 and CDR2: MNHEY and SMNVEV (reference sequence). V lost 7 bases and J 8 bases, leaving 29 bases between the germline ends. The CDR3 region is CASTTQARAGLYAGYTF. Here the CDR3 DNA reads TGTGCCAGCACCACGCAGGCCCGGGCAGGGCTCTATGCCGGCTACACCTTC.

This clone appeared once. The chain joins TRBV5-6 to TRBJ2-7; 12 bases align to TRBD1. Germline assignment: CDR1 SGHDT and CDR2 YYEEEE. The CDR3 has 15 amino acids. V dropped 4 bases and J dropped 6; count of bases not matched to a gene: 8. DNA for the CDR3: TGTGCCAGCAGCCTCCTCGGGACAGGGGGCGCCGAGCAGTACTTC. Translation: CASSLLGTGGAEQYF.

This chain uses TRBV13 with TRBJ1-2; weak D call: TRBD1 (6 bases). V gave up 2 bases and J gave up 6 bases, with 13 bases separating them. The CDR3 extends over 14 amino acids. Looked up from germline, CDR1 is PRHDT and CDR2 is FYEKMQ (reference sequence). The CDR3 bases are TGTGCCAGCAGCTTAATCACAGGGAATAATGGCTACACCTTC. The encoded protein is CASSLITGNNGYTF. Full variable domain (outside the CDR3, taken from reference TRBV13 and TRBJ1-2): AAGVIQSPRHLIKEKRETATLKCYPIPRHDTVYWYQQGPGQDPQFLISFYEKMQSDKGSIPDRFSAQQFSDYHSELNMSSLELGDSALYFCASSLITGNNGYTFGSGTRLTVV.

The chain employs TRBV6-1 and TRBJ2-7; 12 bases are a match to TRBD2. The trim removed 3 bases at V and 4 bases at J, leaving 4 bases unmatched. The CDR3 totals 15 residues. In germline, CDR1 is MNHNS, CDR2 SASEGT. This chain's CDR3 is CASSETSGRGYEQYF. CDR3 in DNA: TGTGCCAGCAGTGAGACTAGCGGGAGAGGTTACGAGCAGTACTTC.

The chain links TRBV6-6 to TRBJ2-7, with D possibly TRBD2 on 5 matching bases. The CDR3 is made up of 13 amino acids. Germline values: CDR1 MNHNY, CDR2 SVGAGI (reference sequence). Deletions cut 6 bases from V and 4 bases from J, with 13 bases between. The CDR3 region is CASRDSARYEQYF. CDR3 coding DNA: TGTGCCAGCAGGGACTCGGCGCGGTACGAGCAGTACTTC.

The chain uses TRBV7-2 and TRBJ2-7; 7 bases match TRBD2. The CDR3 runs to 15 residues. V shed 1 base, J shed 6 bases, and the junction held 9 bases outside the gene matches. Germline CDR1 SGHTA, CDR2 FQGNSA. For the CDR3, the DNA is TGTGCCAGCAGCTTAGATCCAGCGGGGCGGGGCGAGCAGTACTTC. It is translated as CASSLDPAGRGEQYF.

The CDR3 DNA sequence: TGTGCCAGCCTTTCGGGACAGGGACATGCAACTAATGAAAAACTGTTTTTT. Its protein is CASLSGQGHATNEKLFF. The V call is TRBV28, the J call TRBJ1-4; 9 positions match TRBD1. Per the germline V gene, CDR1 is MDHEN and CDR2 is SYDVKM. The CDR3 runs to 17 residues. J was trimmed by 0 bases and V by 8 bases; bases with no gene match: 10.

J is TRBJ1-3 and V is TRBV19; D is unresolved. The germline gives CDR1 LNHDA, CDR2 SQIVND (reference sequence). Trimming removed 5 bases from V and 0 bases from J, with 8 bases in between. The CDR3 spans 14 residues. The CDR3 protein is CASSQRHSGNTIYF. The DNA of the CDR3 is TGTGCCAGTAGTCAGAGGCACTCTGGAAACACCATATATTTT. The whole variable domain, remainder taken from reference TRBV19 and TRBJ1-3, is DGGITQSPKYLFRKEGQNVTLSCEQNLNHDAMYWYRQDPGQGLRLIYYSQIVNDFQKGDIAEGYSVSREKKESFPLTVTSAQKNPTAFYLCASSQRHSGNTIYFGEGSWLTVV.

The rearrangement uses TRBV4-2 and TRBJ2-4, with 9 bases that match TRBD1. The ends lost 0 bases at V and 9 bases at J; junction bases unmatched: 9. The CDR3 is made up of 16 amino acids. Per the germline V gene, CDR1 is LGHNA and CDR2 is YNFKEQ. The CDR3 sequence is CASSQDRDRVLVIQYF. CDR3 sequence (DNA): TGTGCCAGCAGCCAAGATAGGGACAGGGTATTGGTCATTCAGTACTTC.

The chain links TRBV15 to TRBJ1-3; 9 nucleotides match TRBD1. Per germline, CDR1 LNHNV and CDR2 YYDKDF (reference sequence). V lost 5 bases and J lost 0; bases outside the gene matches: 8. The CDR3 totals 17 residues. CDR3 sequence reads: CATSRRDRAFSGNTIYF. CDR3 coding DNA: TGTGCCACCAGCCGCCGGGACAGGGCCTTCTCTGGAAACACCATATATTTT.

The rearrangement uses TRBV27 and TRBJ2-1, with 7 bases matching TRBD2. V shed 3 bases and J 5 bases; nucleotides not matched to a gene: 13. Germline assignment: CDR1 MNHEY and CDR2 SMNVEV (reference sequence). The CDR3 is 17 residues long. The CDR3 here is CASSFVRGDQGNNEQFF. The CDR3 DNA reads TGTGCCAGCAGTTTCGTTCGGGGGGACCAAGGAAACAATGAGCAGTTCTTC.

The rearrangement joins TRBV7-2 to TRBJ2-5; D remains unclear. The DNA matches TRBJ2-7 better at its end, which makes the J call doubtful. The CDR3 consists of 12 residues. In germline, CDR1 is SGHTA, CDR2 FQGNSA. The CDR3 protein is CASSSAFREQYF. Written as DNA, the CDR3 is TGTGCCAGCAGCTCAGCCTTTCGCGAGCAGTACTTC.

This chain connects TRBV28 to TRBJ1-3; TRBD1 might be the D (5 bases). Trimming removed 10 bases from V and 0 bases from J, with 13 bases in between. The CDR3 is made up of 14 amino acids. Germline V gene sequence: CDR1 MDHEN, CDR2 SYDVKM. CDR3 region: CATQGWDSGNTIYF. In DNA, the CDR3 is TGTGCCACCCAGGGTTGGGACTCTGGAAACACCATATATTTT.

This clone was counted once. The chain joins TRBV9 to TRBJ1-4; a possible D gene is TRBD1 (6 bases). V gave up 3 bases and J gave up 8 bases, with 20 bases separating them. There are 16 residues in the CDR3. Germline CDR1 is SGDLS and CDR2 is YYNGEE. This CDR3 is CASSAPGGGKGEKLFF. The CDR3 DNA reads as TGTGCCAGCAGCGCCCCTGGGGGGGGCAAAGGAGAAAAACTGTTTTTT. Combining the CDR3 with reference TRBV9 and TRBJ1-4 gives the whole variable domain DSGVTQTPKHLITATGQRVTLRCSPRSGDLSVYWYQQSLDQGLQFLIQYYNGEERAKGNILERFSAQQFPDLHSELNLSSLELGDSALYFCASSAPGGGKGEKLFFGSGTQLSVL.

The chain uses TRBV28 and TRBJ1-6; D unclear. V lost 7 bases to trimming and J lost 7 bases, with 14 bases between them. Germline V lookup: CDR1 MDHEN, CDR2 SYDVKM. This CDR3 region has 14 residues. The DNA of the CDR3 is TGTGCCAGCACCTCAGGAGGGCGCAATTCACCCCTCCACTTT. It translates to CASTSGGRNSPLHF.

V and J are TRBV19 and TRBJ1-5, with 8 bases fitting TRBD1. Looked up from germline, CDR1 is LNHDA and CDR2 is SQIVND (reference sequence). After removal of 3 bases from V and 6 bases from J, the junction contained 13 bases not matched to a gene. The CDR3 consists of 17 residues. This CDR3 is CASSILRTTGEGQPQHF. In DNA form, the CDR3 reads TGTGCCAGTAGTATTCTGAGGACGACAGGGGAGGGTCAGCCCCAGCATTTT.